Sequencing of this T cell receptor (beta chain) was carried out in a study of blood T cell repertoires in COVID-19. Turning to the study itself: Donors in the United States, Italy and Spain gave samples during acute or convalescent COVID-19. From T cells, B-cell-depleted T cells, or PBMCs came the material, which was cDNA or gDNA.

Under the authors' procedure: By means of reference gene primer amplification, nucleated cell counts were estimated. The repertoire was sequenced with immunoSEQ multiplex PCR; TCRdb's copy has only in-frame clones and lacks some. The V and J calls and clone size are taken from that table; D and trimming were inferred from the DNA. The table lists 20,000 to 25,000 clones, 86% of them singletons, with about a quarter in the top ten. The CDR3 extends over 12 amino acids. V was shortened by 4 bases and J by 5 bases, with 6 bases between the two germline ends. Germline loops: CDR1 MDHEN, CDR2 SYDVKM. This chain links TRBV28 with TRBJ1-5; D might be TRBD1 (6 bases). The receptor was derived from a human donor with active COVID-19. The donor label of this sample is uncertain. Specimen: peripheral blood. Written as DNA, the CDR3 is TGTGCCAGCAGTTCAGGGGATCAGCCCCAGCATTTT. Protein: CASSSGDQPQHF.